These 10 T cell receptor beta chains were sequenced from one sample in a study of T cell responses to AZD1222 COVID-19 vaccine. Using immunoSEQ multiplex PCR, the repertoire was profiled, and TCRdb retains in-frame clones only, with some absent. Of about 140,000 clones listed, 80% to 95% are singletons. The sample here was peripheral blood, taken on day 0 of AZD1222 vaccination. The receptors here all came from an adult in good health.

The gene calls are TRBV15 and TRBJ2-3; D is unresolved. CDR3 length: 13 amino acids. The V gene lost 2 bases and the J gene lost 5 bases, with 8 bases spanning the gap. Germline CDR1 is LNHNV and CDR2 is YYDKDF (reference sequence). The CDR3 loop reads CATSRPTLDTQYF. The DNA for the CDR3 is TGTGCCACCAGCAGACCTACTCTAGATACGCAGTATTTT.

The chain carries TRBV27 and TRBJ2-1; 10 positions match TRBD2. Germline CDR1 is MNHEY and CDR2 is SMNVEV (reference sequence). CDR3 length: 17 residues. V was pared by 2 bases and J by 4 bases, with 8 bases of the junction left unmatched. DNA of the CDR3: TGTGCCAGCAGTTTACCTCCCAGCGGGAGGGGTTACAATGAGCAGTTCTTC. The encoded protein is CASSLPPSGRGYNEQFF.

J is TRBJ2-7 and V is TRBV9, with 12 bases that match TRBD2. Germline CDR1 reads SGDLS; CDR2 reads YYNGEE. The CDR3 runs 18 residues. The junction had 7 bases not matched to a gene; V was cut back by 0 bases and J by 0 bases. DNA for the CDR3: TGTGCCAGCAGCGTAGGACCTAGCGGGAGGGCCGTCTCCTACGAGCAGTACTTC. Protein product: CASSVGPSGRAVSYEQYF.

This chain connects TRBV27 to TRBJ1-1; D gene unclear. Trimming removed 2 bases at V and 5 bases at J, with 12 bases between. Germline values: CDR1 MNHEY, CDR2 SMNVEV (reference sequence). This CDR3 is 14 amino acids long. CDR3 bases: TGTGCCAGCAGTTTAGGTGGAGGGTTTACTGAAGCTTTCTTT. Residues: CASSLGGGFTEAFF.

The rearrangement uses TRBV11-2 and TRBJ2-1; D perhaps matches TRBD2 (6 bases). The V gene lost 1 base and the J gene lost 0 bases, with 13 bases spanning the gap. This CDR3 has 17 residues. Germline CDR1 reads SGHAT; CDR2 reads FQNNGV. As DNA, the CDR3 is TGTGCCAGCAGCTTAGGAAGGCGGGGCAGCTCCTACAATGAGCAGTTCTTC. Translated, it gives CASSLGRRGSSYNEQFF. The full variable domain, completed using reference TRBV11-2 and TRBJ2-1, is EAGVAQSPRYKIIEKRQSVAFWCNPISGHATLYWYQQILGQGPKLLIQFQNNGVVDDSQLPKDRFSAERLKGVDSTLKIQPAKLEDSAVYLCASSLGRRGSSYNEQFFGPGTRLTVL.

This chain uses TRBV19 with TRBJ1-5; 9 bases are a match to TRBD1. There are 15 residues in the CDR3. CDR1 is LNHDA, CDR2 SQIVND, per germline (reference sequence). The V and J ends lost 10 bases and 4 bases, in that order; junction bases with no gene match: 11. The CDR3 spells CATRQGGLMNQPQHF. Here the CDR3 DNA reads TGTGCCACCCGACAGGGGGGATTGATGAATCAGCCCCAGCATTTT. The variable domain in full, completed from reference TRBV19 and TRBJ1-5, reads DGGITQSPKYLFRKEGQNVTLSCEQNLNHDAMYWYRQDPGQGLRLIYYSQIVNDFQKGDIAEGYSVSREKKESFPLTVTSAQKNPTAFYLCATRQGGLMNQPQHFGDGTRLSIL.

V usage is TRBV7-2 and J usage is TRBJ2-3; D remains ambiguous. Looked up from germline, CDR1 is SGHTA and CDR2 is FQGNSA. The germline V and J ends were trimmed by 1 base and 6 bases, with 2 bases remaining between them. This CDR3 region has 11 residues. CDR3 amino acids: CASSLVDTQYF. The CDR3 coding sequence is TGTGCCAGCAGCTTAGTCGATACGCAGTATTTT.

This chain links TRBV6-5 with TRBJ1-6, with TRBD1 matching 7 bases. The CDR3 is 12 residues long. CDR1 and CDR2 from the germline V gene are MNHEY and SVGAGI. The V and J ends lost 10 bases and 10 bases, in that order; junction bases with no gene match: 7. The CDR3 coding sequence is TGTGCCACCACGGAGGGGGCCTCACCCCTCCACTTT. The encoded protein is CATTEGASPLHF.

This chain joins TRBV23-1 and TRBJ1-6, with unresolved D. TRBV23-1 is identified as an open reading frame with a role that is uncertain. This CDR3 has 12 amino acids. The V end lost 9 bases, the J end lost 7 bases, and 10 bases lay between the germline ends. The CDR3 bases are TGCGCCAGGCATGAAAAAAATTCACCCCTCCACTTT. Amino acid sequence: CARHEKNSPLHF.

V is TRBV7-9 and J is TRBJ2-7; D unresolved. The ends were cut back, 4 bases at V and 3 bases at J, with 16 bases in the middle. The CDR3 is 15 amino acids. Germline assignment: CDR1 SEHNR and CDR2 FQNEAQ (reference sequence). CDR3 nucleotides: TGTGCCAGCAGCTCCCAGGATGTGACATTCTACGAGCAGTACTTC. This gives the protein CASSSQDVTFYEQYF.